The rows below give T cell receptor beta chains drawn from one sample of a study of metastatic and nonmetastatic thyroid tumors. Using MiXCR, TCRdb reanalyzed the PCR reads. The sample contains 30,000 to 40,000 clones, roughly a sixth of which appear only once. The material sequenced was blood. The receptor set was obtained from a male donor with papillary thyroid cancer or a benign thyroid nodule (not recorded which). Some clones in this sample may be carry-over from other donors' samples. Both conserved end residues are part of each CDR3. The D gene is left open where the match is weak. Size is stated for part of the rows, as once, few or many counts, or as a class when the clone is expanded.

TRBV29-1	.	many	TRBJ2-2	CSVYTSTGELFF	TGCAGCGTATATACAAGCACCGGGGAGCTGTTTTTT
TRBV28	.	many	TRBJ1-1	CASCQLSRNTEAFF	TGTGCCAGCTGCCAGTTGTCCAGAAACACTGAAGCTTTCTTT
TRBV6-1	TRBD1	.	TRBJ2-1	CASSSPRDRGMGEQFF	TGTGCCAGCAGTTCCCCCCGGGACAGGGGCATGGGTGAGCAGTTCTTC
TRBV10-2	TRBD2	.	TRBJ2-3	CAITGLGGSASQYF	TGCGCCATCACCGGTCTCGGGGGGTCGGCGTCACAGTATTTT
TRBV20-1	.	.	TRBJ1-2	CSARDCTGLWGYTF	TGCAGTGCTAGAGATTGTACGGGCTTGTGGGGCTACACCTTC
TRBV20-1	TRBD1	many	TRBJ1-1	CSARPQGAMNTEAFF	TGCAGTGCTAGGCCTCAGGGGGCCATGAACACTGAAGCTTTCTTT
TRBV11-2	TRBD2	many	TRBJ2-5	CASSLTSGDQETQYF	TGTGCCAGCAGCTTGACTAGCGGAGACCAAGAGACCCAGTACTTC
TRBV18	TRBD2	few	TRBJ2-7	CASSPPRGLAGESEQYF	TGTGCCAGCTCACCCCCAAGAGGGCTAGCGGGAGAGAGCGAGCAGTACTTC
TRBV19	.	many	TRBJ1-5	CASSIDLAVNQPQHF	TGTGCCAGTAGTATAGATTTGGCAGTCAATCAGCCCCAGCATTTT
TRBV7-9	TRBD1	many	TRBJ1-5	CASSRQGENQPQHF	TGTGCCAGCAGCCGACAGGGGGAAAATCAGCCCCAGCATTTT
TRBV5-1	.	many	TRBJ1-3	CASSLAGASGNTIYF	TGCGCCAGCAGCTTGGCCGGAGCCTCTGGAAACACCATATATTTT
TRBV28	TRBD1	medium-sized	TRBJ1-3	CASSSGTGGSGNTIYF	TGTGCCAGCAGTTCCGGGACAGGGGGTTCTGGAAACACCATATATTTT
TRBV24-1	TRBD1	many	TRBJ2-1	CATSDFRDRGSYNEQFF	TGTGCCACCAGTGATTTTCGGGACAGGGGGTCCTACAATGAGCAGTTCTTC
TRBV18	.	many	TRBJ2-5	CASSGEGDSETQYF	TGTGCCAGCTCAGGAGAGGGTGACTCGGAGACCCAGTACTTC
TRBV12-3/TRBV12-4	.	few	TRBJ1-1	CASSSWKVRYTEAFF	TGTGCCAGCAGTTCTTGGAAGGTTCGTTACACTGAAGCTTTCTTT
TRBV20-1	.	.	TRBJ1-2	CSAREGNYGYTF	TGCAGTGCTAGAGAAGGGAACTATGGCTACACCTTC
TRBV2	TRBD2	few	TRBJ2-3	CASGRAADTQYF	TGTGCCAGCGGGAGGGCGGCAGATACGCAGTATTTT
TRBV30	.	many	TRBJ1-6	CAWKSAANSPLHF	TGTGCCTGGAAGTCCGCAGCGAATTCACCCCTCCACTTT
TRBV27	.	many	TRBJ2-1	CASRSTGNEQFF	TGTGCCAGCCGGTCTACAGGGAATGAGCAGTTCTTC
TRBV6-1	TRBD1	.	TRBJ1-2	CASSRTGTGMNGYTF	TGTGCCAGCAGTCGTACCGGGACAGGGATGAATGGCTACACCTTC
TRBV6-1	TRBD2	medium-sized	TRBJ2-5	CASRYREGETQYF	TGTGCCAGCAGGTATCGGGAGGGAGAGACCCAGTACTTC
TRBV10-2	.	.	TRBJ2-1	CASSEGGDEDEQFF	TGCGCCAGCAGTGAGGGAGGGGACGAGGATGAGCAGTTCTTC
TRBV7-9	.	many	TRBJ1-6	CASSLWEGGGSPLHF	TGTGCCAGCAGCTTATGGGAGGGCGGGGGTTCACCCCTCCACTTT
TRBV5-1	.	.	TRBJ1-3	CASPVQVQETSGSTIYF	TGCGCCAGCCCCGTACAGGTACAGGAGACCTCTGGAAGCACCATATATTTT
TRBV6-1	.	few	TRBJ1-3	CASTEGQVGLSGNTIYF	TGTGCCAGCACTGAGGGGCAGGTGGGGCTCTCTGGAAACACCATATATTTT
TRBV28	.	few	TRBJ2-7	CASSLTATGIKGCEQYF	TGTGCCAGCAGTTTAACCGCCACAGGTATAAAGGGTTGCGAGCAGTACTTC